These 3 T cell receptor beta chains share one sample of origin, sequenced in a study of T cell responses to AZD1222 COVID-19 vaccine. The assay was immunoSEQ multiplex PCR, and TCRdb's table has in-frame clones only and misses some. This sample has around 140,000 clones; approximately 86% occur once, and the top ten carry approximately 5%. Sequencing was performed on peripheral blood, taken 28 days after the second AZD1222 dose. These receptors all come from an adult who received the AZD1222 COVID-19 vaccine.

J is TRBJ1-1 and V is TRBV11-2; D remains ambiguous. CDR1 is SGHAT and CDR2 is FQNNGV in the germline V gene. This CDR3 spans 14 amino acids. Trimming removed 2 bases at V and 4 bases at J, with 11 bases between. The CDR3 here is CASSLNVAPTEAFF. CDR3 in DNA: TGTGCCAGCAGCTTAAACGTGGCCCCCACTGAAGCTTTCTTT. The variable domain in full, with the rest retrieved from reference TRBV11-2 and TRBJ1-1, is EAGVAQSPRYKIIEKRQSVAFWCNPISGHATLYWYQQILGQGPKLLIQFQNNGVVDDSQLPKDRFSAERLKGVDSTLKIQPAKLEDSAVYLCASSLNVAPTEAFFGQGTRLTVV.

This chain uses TRBV19 with TRBJ1-5, with D maybe TRBD1 (6 bases). V lost 7 bases to trimming and J lost 8 bases, with 12 bases between them. Germline CDR1 reads LNHDA; CDR2 reads SQIVND (reference sequence). CDR3 length: 12 amino acids. CDR3 sequence reads: CASNDRWKPQHF. CDR3 coding DNA: TGTGCCAGTAATGACAGGTGGAAGCCCCAGCATTTT.

The J gene is TRBJ2-7, the V gene TRBV29-1, with D possibly being TRBD1 (5 bases). V was pared by 4 bases and J by 6 bases, with 10 bases between. This CDR3 is built from 11 residues. In germline, CDR1 is SQVTM, CDR2 ANQGSEA. CDR3 in amino acids: CSVVRVGEQYF. The CDR3 DNA reads as TGCAGCGTTGTCAGGGTCGGCGAGCAGTACTTC.